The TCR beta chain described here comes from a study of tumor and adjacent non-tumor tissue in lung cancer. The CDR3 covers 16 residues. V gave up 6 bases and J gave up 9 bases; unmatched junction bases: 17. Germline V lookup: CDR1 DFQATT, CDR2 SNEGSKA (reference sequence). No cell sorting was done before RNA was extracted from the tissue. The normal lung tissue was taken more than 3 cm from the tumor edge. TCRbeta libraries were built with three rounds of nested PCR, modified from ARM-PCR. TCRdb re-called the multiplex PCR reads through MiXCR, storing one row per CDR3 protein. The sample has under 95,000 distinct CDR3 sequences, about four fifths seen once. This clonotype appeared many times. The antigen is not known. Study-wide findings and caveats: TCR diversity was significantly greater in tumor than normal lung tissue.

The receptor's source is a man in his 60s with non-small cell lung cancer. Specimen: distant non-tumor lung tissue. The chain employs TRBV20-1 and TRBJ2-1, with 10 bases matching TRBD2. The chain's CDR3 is CSAPKLAGKGDGEQFF. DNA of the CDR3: TGCAGTGCCCCTAAACTAGCGGGAAAAGGGGATGGTGAGCAGTTCTTC.